This section outlines one T cell receptor (beta chain) sequence together with its context. Assay: immunoSEQ multiplex PCR; the TCRdb copy retains only in-frame clones and omits some. Of 330,000 or so clones in the sample, 80% to 90% were seen once. These data are taken from a study of blood T cell repertoires in COVID-19. Study background: Acute-phase and convalescent COVID-19 samples originated in the United States, Italy and Spain. In each case, the material was cDNA or gDNA derived from T cells, B-cell-depleted T cells, or PBMCs.

Followed over time, Seattle patients had been enrolled while infection was active. J lost 8 bases, V lost 1 base, and 11 bases had no gene match. The V gene's germline CDR1 is SGHTA and CDR2 FQGTGA. CDR3 length: 17 amino acids. The sample was peripheral blood. The receptor comes from a man aged 25 to 40 with COVID-19, enrolled during active disease. The gene calls are TRBV7-3 and TRBJ1-2; 12 bases are a match to TRBD1. CDR3 region: CASSLIRGQGASRGYTF. In DNA, the CDR3 is TGTGCCAGCAGCTTAATTCGGGGACAGGGGGCGAGTAGGGGCTACACCTTC.